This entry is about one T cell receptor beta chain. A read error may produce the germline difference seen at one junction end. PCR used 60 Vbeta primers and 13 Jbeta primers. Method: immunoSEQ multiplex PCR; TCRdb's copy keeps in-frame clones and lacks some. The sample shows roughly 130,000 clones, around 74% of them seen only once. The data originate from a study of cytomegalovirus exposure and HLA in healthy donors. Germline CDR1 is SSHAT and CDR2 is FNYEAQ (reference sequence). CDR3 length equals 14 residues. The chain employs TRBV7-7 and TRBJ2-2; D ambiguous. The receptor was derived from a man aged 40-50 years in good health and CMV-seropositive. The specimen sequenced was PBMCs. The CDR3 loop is CASSPEQRTGELFF. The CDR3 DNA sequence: TGTGCTAGCAGCCCAGAGCAGCGTACCGGGGAGCTGTTTTTT.